These 8 T cell receptor beta chains came from one sample sequenced in a study of T cell responses to AZD1222 COVID-19 vaccine. The assay was immunoSEQ multiplex PCR, and TCRdb's table has in-frame clones only and misses some. Of about 150,000 clones listed, 75% to 90% were seen once; the top ten hold approximately 9%. The sample was peripheral blood, taken 28 days after the second AZD1222 dose. All receptors come from an adult who received the AZD1222 COVID-19 vaccine.

Concerning this clone itself: At one end, the junction sequence differs from germline, possibly due to a read error. The J gene is TRBJ2-1, the V gene TRBV7-7; 9 bases match TRBD1. CDR3 length equals 16 residues. Per the germline V gene, CDR1 is SSHAT and CDR2 is FNYEAQ (reference sequence). CDR3 loop: CASSAGQGDSYNEQFF. CDR3 bases: TGTGCTAGCAGCGCGGGACAGGGTGACTCCTACAATGAGCAGTTCTTC.

This chain connects TRBV10-3 to TRBJ2-1; D is uncertain. Germline CDR1 reads ENHRY; CDR2 reads SYGVKD. The CDR3 length is 14 residues. V lost 6 bases to trimming and J lost 5 bases, with 14 bases between them. CDR3 amino acids: CAIRDAPPDNEQFF. The CDR3 DNA follows: TGTGCCATCAGGGATGCCCCTCCTGACAATGAGCAGTTCTTC.

This chain uses TRBV10-2 with TRBJ1-3; perhaps TRBD1 as D (6 bases). The germline CDR1 and CDR2 sequences are WSHSY and SAAADI. The CDR3 is 17 residues long. Trimming cost V 3 bases and J 4 bases, with 19 bases left between them. The CDR3 is CASSEGGGSASGNTIYF. The CDR3 DNA sequence: TGCGCCAGCAGTGAAGGGGGGGGCAGCGCCTCGGGAAACACCATATATTTT.

The chain combines TRBV14 with TRBJ2-1; 7 nucleotides line up with TRBD2. V lost 4 bases to trimming and J lost 7 bases; unmatched junction nucleotides: 13. Germline CDR1 SGHDN, CDR2 FVKESK. This CDR3 is built from 16 residues. CDR3 bases: TGTGCCAGCAGCCCCCTGCGGGAGCCCACTATTAATGAGCAGTTCTTC. Translation: CASSPLREPTINEQFF.

Comments on this clone: At one end the junction does not follow the germline gene, possibly because of a read error. The chain is built from TRBV30 and TRBJ2-5; a weak D match, TRBD2 (7 bases). The CDR3 has 15 residues. Germline V CDR1 and CDR2: GTSNPN, SVGIG (reference sequence). In DNA, the CDR3 is TGTGCCCGGAGGGGGAGCGGGATGAAGGGAGAGACCCAGTACTTC. Translation: CARRGSGMKGETQYF.

The V gene is TRBV9, the J gene TRBJ1-3; D is undetermined. V gave up 0 bases and J gave up 0 bases, with 10 bases separating them. Germline V gene data show CDR1 as SGDLS and CDR2 as YYNGEE. The CDR3 covers 16 residues. The CDR3 nucleotides read TGTGCCAGCAGCGTAGGTACAGCCAACTCTGGAAACACCATATATTTT. Translation: CASSVGTANSGNTIYF.

The chain carries TRBV19 and TRBJ2-3; D not certain. The CDR3 extends over 17 amino acids. Trimming pared 4 bases from V and 0 bases from J, leaving 17 bases between. In germline, CDR1 is LNHDA, CDR2 SQIVND (reference sequence). CDR3 sequence (DNA): TGTGCCAGTAGTACAACCCAAAGGCGGCGCAGCACAGATACGCAGTATTTT. It yields the protein CASSTTQRRRSTDTQYF.

The chain uses TRBV9 and TRBJ2-2; TRBD2 is a possible D gene (5 bases). This CDR3 is built from 15 residues. With 6 bases removed from V and 1 base from J, the gap between germline ends came to 13 bases. CDR1 SGDLS and CDR2 YYNGEE come from the germline V gene. The CDR3 region has the DNA TGTGCCAGCACTCCAGGAGGAGGGAACACCGGGGAGCTGTTTTTT. Its translation is CASTPGGGNTGELFF.